The TCR beta chain under discussion was sequenced for a study of blood T cell repertoires in COVID-19. V lost 4 bases and J lost 5, with 8 bases in between. This CDR3 region has 13 residues. The V gene's germline CDR1 is LGHDT and CDR2 YNNKEL (reference sequence). Generated by immunoSEQ multiplex PCR, the TCRdb table keeps only in-frame clones and is missing some. This sample has about 140,000 clones, with 79% found just once. This receptor was obtained from a man aged 50 to 60 with active or convalescent COVID-19. Sequencing input: peripheral blood. The chain combines TRBV3-1 (or the pseudogene TRBV3-2) with TRBJ2-2; D unclear. The CDR3: CASSLSRTGELFF. CDR3 coding DNA: TGTGCCAGCAGCCTTTCCCGGACCGGGGAGCTGTTTTTT.